This record covers a single T cell receptor beta chain. The target antigen is unknown. V lost 0 bases to trimming and J lost 4 bases, with 10 bases between them. CDR1 is SGHRS, CDR2 YFSETQ, per germline. The CDR3 is 15 residues long. This specimen comes from a study of T cells in localized non-small cell lung cancer. The study's findings and limits: Longer overall survival was linked to higher blood T cell density. Owing to sequencing of a solitary tumor region, heterogeneity cannot be discounted. Adjacent uninvolved lung tissue had the highest T cell clonality, exceeding tumor. Researchers found a median around 61 of the top 100 tumor clones in adjacent lung.

Clones were read by immunoSEQ multiplex PCR, and TCRdb kept only the in-frame ones, dropping some. The repertoire holds approximately 50,000 clones, with more than 85% as singletons. Sequencing used PBMCs, obtained before any cancer treatment. The chain uses TRBV5-1 and TRBJ1-4; the D gene is possibly TRBD1 (6 bases). This receptor was obtained from a man between 40 and 70 years old with stage II lung adenocarcinoma. The CDR3: CASSLEGVRNEKLFF. Written as DNA, the CDR3 is TGCGCCAGCAGCTTGGAGGGGGTGCGTAATGAAAAACTGTTTTTT.